This T cell receptor beta chain was retrieved from a study of cytomegalovirus exposure and HLA in healthy donors. Study-level findings and limits: Common viral pathogens seemed to be connected with several of the most significant clusters, according to a later analysis.

In germline, CDR1 is SGHRS, CDR2 YFSETQ. The CDR3 extends over 15 amino acids. V lost 0 bases, J lost 9 bases, and 4 bases stayed unmatched. With 60 Vbeta and 13 Jbeta primers, the PCR was carried out. Generated by immunoSEQ multiplex PCR, the TCRdb table keeps only in-frame clones and is missing some. The table shows roughly 100,000 clones, with roughly 66% occurring only once. With regard to this clone: Its antigen is currently unknown.

The sequencing sample was made of PBMCs. The sequence was obtained from a woman in her fifties or sixties in good health and CMV-seronegative. This chain joins TRBV5-1 and TRBJ1-6, with 9 bases fitting TRBD1. CDR3 in DNA: TGCGCCAGCAGCTTGGCCGGGACAGGGTTTTCACCCCTCCACTTT. Its protein is CASSLAGTGFSPLHF.